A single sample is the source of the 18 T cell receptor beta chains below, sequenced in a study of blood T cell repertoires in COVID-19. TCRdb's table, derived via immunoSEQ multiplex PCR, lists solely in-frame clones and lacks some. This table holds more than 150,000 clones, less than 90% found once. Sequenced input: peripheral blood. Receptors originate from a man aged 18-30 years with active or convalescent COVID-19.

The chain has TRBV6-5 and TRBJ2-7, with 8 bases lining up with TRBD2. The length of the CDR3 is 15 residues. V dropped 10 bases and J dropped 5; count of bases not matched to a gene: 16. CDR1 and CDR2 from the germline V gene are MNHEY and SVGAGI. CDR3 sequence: CATIGGTGGFDEQYF. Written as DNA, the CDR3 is TGTGCCACCATAGGGGGAACGGGAGGGTTCGACGAGCAGTACTTC.

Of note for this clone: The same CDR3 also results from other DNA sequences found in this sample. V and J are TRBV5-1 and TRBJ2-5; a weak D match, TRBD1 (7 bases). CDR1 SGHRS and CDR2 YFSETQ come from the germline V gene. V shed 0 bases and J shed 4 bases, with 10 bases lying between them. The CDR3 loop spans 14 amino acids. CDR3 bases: TGCGCCAGCAGCTTGGGGAGGGGGCGAGAGACCCAGTACTTC. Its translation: CASSLGRGRETQYF. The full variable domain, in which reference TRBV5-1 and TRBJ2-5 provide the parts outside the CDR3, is KAGVTQTPRYLIKTRGQQVTLSCSPISGHRSVSWYQQTPGQGLQFLFEYFSETQRNKGNFPGRFSGRQFSNSRSEMNVSTLELGDSALYLCASSLGRGRETQYFGPGTRLLVL.

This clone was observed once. CDR3 protein: CASRLARVPTEAFF. The CDR3, as DNA: TGTGCAAGTCGCTTAGCTCGGGTTCCCACTGAAGCTTTCTTT. The chain has TRBV12-2 and TRBJ1-1. TRBV12-2 is a documented pseudogene. CDR3 size: 14 residues.

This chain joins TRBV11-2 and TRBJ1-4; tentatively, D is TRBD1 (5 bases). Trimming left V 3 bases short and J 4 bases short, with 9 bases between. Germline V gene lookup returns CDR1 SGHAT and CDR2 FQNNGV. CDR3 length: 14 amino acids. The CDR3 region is CASSFTQGNEKLFF. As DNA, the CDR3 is TGTGCCAGCAGCTTTACCCAGGGTAATGAAAAACTGTTTTTT.

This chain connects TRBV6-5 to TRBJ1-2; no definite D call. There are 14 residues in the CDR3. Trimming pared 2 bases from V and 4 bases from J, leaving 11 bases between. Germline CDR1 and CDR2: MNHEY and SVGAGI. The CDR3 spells CASSYKRGPYGYTF. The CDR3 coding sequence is TGTGCCAGCAGTTACAAACGGGGTCCCTATGGCTACACCTTC.

The CDR3 reads CASSDSTGGGGANVLTF. The CDR3 DNA is TGTGCCAGCAGTGACTCGACAGGGGGCGGAGGGGCCAACGTCCTGACTTTC. The gene calls are TRBV6-4 and TRBJ2-6, with 10 positions matching TRBD1. Trimming at V came to 0 bases and at J to 4 bases, leaving 3 bases not matched to a gene. The CDR3 runs 17 residues. In germline, CDR1 is MRHNA, CDR2 SNTAGT.

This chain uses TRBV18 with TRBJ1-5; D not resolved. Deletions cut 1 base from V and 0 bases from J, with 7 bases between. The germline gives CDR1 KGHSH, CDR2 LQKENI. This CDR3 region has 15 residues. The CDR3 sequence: CASSPLPGSNQPQHF. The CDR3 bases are TGTGCCAGCTCACCACTTCCGGGTAGCAATCAGCCCCAGCATTTT.

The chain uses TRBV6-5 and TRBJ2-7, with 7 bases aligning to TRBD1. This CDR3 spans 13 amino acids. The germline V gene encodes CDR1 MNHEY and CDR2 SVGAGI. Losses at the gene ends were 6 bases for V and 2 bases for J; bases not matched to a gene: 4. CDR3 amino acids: CASSLQGTYEQYF. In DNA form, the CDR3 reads TGTGCCAGCAGCCTACAGGGGACCTACGAGCAGTACTTC.

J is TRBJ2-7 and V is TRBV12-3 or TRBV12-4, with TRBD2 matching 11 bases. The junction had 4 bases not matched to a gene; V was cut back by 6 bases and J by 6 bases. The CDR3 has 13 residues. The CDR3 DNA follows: TGTGCCAGCAGACTAGCGGGAGTGGTCGAGCAGTACTTC. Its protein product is CASRLAGVVEQYF.

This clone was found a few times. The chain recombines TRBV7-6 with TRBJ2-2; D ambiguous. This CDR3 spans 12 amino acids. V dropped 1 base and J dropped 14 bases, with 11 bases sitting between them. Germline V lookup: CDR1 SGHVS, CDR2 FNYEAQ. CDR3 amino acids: CASSLGSKSLFF. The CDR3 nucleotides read TGTGCCAGCAGCTTAGGGTCTAAATCTCTGTTTTTT.

CDR3 amino acids: CASSRTGGGYTF. CDR3 nucleotides: TGTGCCAGCAGTCGGACAGGGGGTGGCTACACCTTC. V and J are TRBV11-3 and TRBJ1-2; TRBD1 matches at 10 bases. The length of the CDR3 is 12 residues. V lost 6 bases, J lost 7 bases, and 2 bases stayed unmatched. Germline CDR1 SGHNT, CDR2 YENEEA.

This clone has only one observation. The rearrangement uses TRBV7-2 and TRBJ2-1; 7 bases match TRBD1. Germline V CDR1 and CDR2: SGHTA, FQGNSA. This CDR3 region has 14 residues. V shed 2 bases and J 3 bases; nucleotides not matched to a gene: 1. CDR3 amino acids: CASSLRQGYNEQFF. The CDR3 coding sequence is TGTGCCAGCAGCTTACGACAGGGCTACAATGAGCAGTTCTTC.

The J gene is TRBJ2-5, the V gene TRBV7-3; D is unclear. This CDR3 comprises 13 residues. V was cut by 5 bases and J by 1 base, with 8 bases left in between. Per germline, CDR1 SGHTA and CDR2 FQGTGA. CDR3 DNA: TGTGCCAGCAGCCGTAACACCCAAGAGACCCAGTACTTC. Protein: CASSRNTQETQYF. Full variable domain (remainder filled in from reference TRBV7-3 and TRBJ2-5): GAGVSQTPSNKVTEKGKYVELRCDPISGHTALYWYRQSLGQGPEFLIYFQGTGAADDSGLPNDRFFAVRPEGSVSTLKIQRTERGDSAVYLCASSRNTQETQYFGPGTRLLVL.

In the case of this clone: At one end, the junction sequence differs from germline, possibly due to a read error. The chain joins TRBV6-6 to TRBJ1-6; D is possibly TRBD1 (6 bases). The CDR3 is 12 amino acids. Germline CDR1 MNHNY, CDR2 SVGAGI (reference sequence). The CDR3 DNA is TGTGCCAGCACCCCTGGTAGGGACACCCAAACCTTC. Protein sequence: CASTPGRDTQTF.

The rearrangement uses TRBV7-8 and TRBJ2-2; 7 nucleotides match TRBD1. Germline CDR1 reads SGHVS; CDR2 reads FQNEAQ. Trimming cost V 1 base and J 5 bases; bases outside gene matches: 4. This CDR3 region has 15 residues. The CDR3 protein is CASSLDSGGTGELFF. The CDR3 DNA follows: TGTGCCAGCAGCTTAGATTCAGGGGGTACCGGGGAGCTGTTTTTT. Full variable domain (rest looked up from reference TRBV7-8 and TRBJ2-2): GAGVSQSPRYKVAKRGQDVALRCDPISGHVSLFWYQQALGQGPEFLTYFQNEAQLDKSGLPSDRFFAERPEGSVSTLKIQRTQQEDSAVYLCASSLDSGGTGELFFGEGSRLTVL.

The CDR3 reads CASSLGDMTNEKLFF. The CDR3 DNA sequence: TGTGCCAGCAGCTTAGGGGACATGACTAATGAAAAACTGTTTTTT. The chain recombines TRBV7-9 with TRBJ1-4; D may be TRBD1 (6 bases). The germline CDR1 and CDR2 sequences are SEHNR and FQNEAQ (reference sequence). There are 15 residues in the CDR3. Trimming cost V 1 base and J 2 bases, with 8 bases left between them.

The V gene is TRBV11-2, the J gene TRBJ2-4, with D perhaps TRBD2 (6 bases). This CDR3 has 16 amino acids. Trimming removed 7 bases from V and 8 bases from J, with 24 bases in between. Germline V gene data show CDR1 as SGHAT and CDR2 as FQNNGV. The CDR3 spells CASTLLGLAQKDIQYF. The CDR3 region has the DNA TGTGCCAGCACCCTACTCGGTCTAGCGCAGAAGGACATTCAGTACTTC.

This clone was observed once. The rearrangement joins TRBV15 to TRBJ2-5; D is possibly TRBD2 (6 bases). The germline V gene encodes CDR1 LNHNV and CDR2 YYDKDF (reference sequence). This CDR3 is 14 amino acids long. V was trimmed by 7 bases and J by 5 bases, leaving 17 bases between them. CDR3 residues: CATTPGVIGETQYF. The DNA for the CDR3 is TGTGCCACCACCCCGGGGGTCATCGGGGAGACCCAGTACTTC.